The subject of this entry is one T cell receptor (beta chain). As processed by the authors: Amplification with reference gene primers provided the estimates of nucleated cell counts. Data came from immunoSEQ multiplex PCR; TCRdb stores just in-frame clones and leaves some out. V and J calls and clone size are those listed in that table; D and trimming were worked out from the DNA. The table includes fewer than 120,000 clones, 75% to 85% detected once. The data are from a study of blood T cell repertoires in COVID-19. Study as a whole: COVID-19 samples from acute and convalescent phases originated in the United States, Italy and Spain. The cDNA or gDNA used as material had been derived from T cells, B-cell-depleted T cells, or PBMCs.

V lost 9 bases to trimming and J lost 0 bases; unmatched junction nucleotides: 9. The CDR3 loop spans 15 amino acids. The V gene's germline CDR1 is SNHLY and CDR2 FYNNEI. The genes are TRBV2 and TRBJ1-2, with 8 bases that match TRBD1. This TCR was sampled from a woman aged 60-75 years with acute or convalescent COVID-19. Sequencing used peripheral blood. The CDR3 DNA follows: TGTGCCAGGACAGGGGAGGACTCTTCTAACTATGGCTACACCTTC. Its translation: CARTGEDSSNYGYTF.